The source of this T cell receptor (beta chain) is a study of T cells expressing NK-cell markers. Study-level information: Underlying the TCR beta repertoires were sorted CD3+CD56+NKG2C+, CD3+CD56+NKG2C- and CD3+CD56-NKG2C+ T cells.

In generating TCR beta cDNA, 5'RACE template switching with UMIs was used. TCRdb re-analyzed the 5' RACE reads; it lists each CDR3 protein once, without DNA. The sample includes a few hundred thousand distinct CDR3 sequences. The germline CDR1 and CDR2 sequences are MDHEN and SYDVKM. This CDR3 region has 17 residues. The rearrangement joins TRBV28 to TRBJ2-7; TCRdb calls TRBD2, which cannot be checked without DNA. Input material: blood T cells: a sorted CD56 or NKG2C T cell subset, CD4+ or CD8+ T cells, or bulk PBMC T cells (not recorded which). This sequence was found in a man between 18 and 69 years old in good health. This chain's CDR3 is CASLGLRGRMTAYEQYF.